The entry below describes one T cell receptor (beta chain). Its antigen is undetermined. The data were obtained in a study of CD8 T cells in Susac syndrome. Study-level background: Each patient with Susac syndrome, at the time of blood draw, was therapy-naive, on corticosteroids, or on intravenous immunoglobulin alone.

The germline V and J ends were trimmed by 4 bases and 3 bases, with 13 bases remaining between them. In germline, CDR1 is LGHNA, CDR2 YNFKEQ. The CDR3 extends over 15 amino acids. RNA in amounts of about 0.45 to 1 ug was reverse transcribed with random hexamers. TCRdb re-called the immunoSEQ multiplex PCR reads with MiXCR, one entry per CDR3 protein. The data contain more than 150,000 distinct CDR3 sequences, more than 95% of them seen just once; the ten biggest clones take up roughly 0.12%. CD8+ and CD4+ T cells were negatively isolated; TEMRA cells were FACS-enriched. Notes on the study in general: The CD4+ T cell repertoires in Susac syndrome did not show any clonal expansion.

Sequencing was performed on CD4+ T cells from PBMCs. The rearrangement uses TRBV4-2 and TRBJ2-1; D gene uncertain. This receptor was identified in a human donor with Susac syndrome. Here the CDR3 reads CASSPRPDDYNEQFF. The CDR3 bases are TGTGCCAGCAGCCCCCGACCAGATGACTACAATGAGCAGTTCTTC.